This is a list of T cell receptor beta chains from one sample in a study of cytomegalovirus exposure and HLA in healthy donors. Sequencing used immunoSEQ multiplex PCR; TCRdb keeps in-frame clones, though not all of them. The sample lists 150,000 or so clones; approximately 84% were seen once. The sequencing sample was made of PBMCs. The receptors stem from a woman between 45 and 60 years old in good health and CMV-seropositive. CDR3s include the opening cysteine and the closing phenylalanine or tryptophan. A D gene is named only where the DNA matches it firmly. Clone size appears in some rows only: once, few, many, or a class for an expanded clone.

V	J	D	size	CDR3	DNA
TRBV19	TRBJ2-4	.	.	CASSIDLERAKNSQYF	TGTGCCAGTAGTATAGATCTCGAGAGGGCCAAAAACAGTCAGTACTTC
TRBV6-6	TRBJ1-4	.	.	CASSYLDRGFDEKLFF	TGTGCCAGCAGTTATCTTGACCGAGGATTCGATGAAAAACTGTTTTTT
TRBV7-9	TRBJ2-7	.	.	CASSLEGGSQYF	TGTGCCAGCAGCTTGGAGGGAGGATCGCAGTACTTC
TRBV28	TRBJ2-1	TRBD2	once	CASTKGLAGRREQFF	TGTGCCAGCACCAAGGGACTAGCGGGCCGCCGAGAGCAGTTCTTC
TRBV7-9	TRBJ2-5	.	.	CASSPTDSRQETQYF	TGTGCCAGCAGCCCAACCGACAGCCGCCAAGAGACCCAGTACTTC
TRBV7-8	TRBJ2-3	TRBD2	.	CASSLGLAGRTDTQYF	TGTGCCAGCAGCTTAGGGCTAGCGGGACGCACAGATACGCAGTATTTT
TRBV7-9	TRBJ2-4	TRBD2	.	CAVERGAGKNIQYF	TGTGCCGTCGAGCGGGGGGCTGGAAAAAACATTCAGTACTTC
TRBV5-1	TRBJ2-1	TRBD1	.	CASSLGTALSSYNEQFF	TGCGCCAGCAGCTTAGGGACAGCCCTGAGCTCCTACAATGAGCAGTTCTTC
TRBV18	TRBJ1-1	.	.	CASSPPVRVYTEAFF	TGTGCCAGCTCACCACCGGTCAGGGTGTACACTGAAGCTTTCTTT
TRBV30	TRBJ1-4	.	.	CAWRDPRGPSNEKLFF	TGTGCCTGGAGGGACCCCCGCGGGCCTTCTAATGAAAAACTGTTTTTT
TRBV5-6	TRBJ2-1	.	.	CASSLDRAAEQFF	TGTGCCAGCAGCTTGGACAGGGCGGCTGAGCAGTTCTTC
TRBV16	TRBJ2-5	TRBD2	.	CASSRGLASTQETQYF	TGTGCCAGCAGCCGGGGACTAGCGAGTACACAAGAGACCCAGTACTTC
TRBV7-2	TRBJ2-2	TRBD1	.	CASSLRAGTGGSTGELFF	TGTGCCAGCAGCTTGCGGGCCGGGACAGGGGGAAGCACCGGGGAGCTGTTTTTT
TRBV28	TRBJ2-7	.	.	CASTGWAQGSSYEQYF	TGTGCCAGCACGGGGTGGGCGCAGGGGTCGTCCTACGAGCAGTACTTC
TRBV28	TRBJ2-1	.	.	CASSLGSPILSYNEQFF	TGTGCCAGCAGTTTGGGCAGTCCTATACTTTCCTACAATGAGCAGTTCTTC
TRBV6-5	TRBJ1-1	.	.	CASSSQGQVEAFF	TGTGCCAGCAGTTCACAGGGCCAAGTTGAAGCTTTCTTT
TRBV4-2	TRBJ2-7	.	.	CASSQVAGGSSYEQYF	TGTGCCAGCAGCCAAGTGGCGGGTGGGAGCTCCTACGAGCAGTACTTC
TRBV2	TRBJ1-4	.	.	CASIGGVREKLFF	TGTGCCAGCATTGGCGGGGTACGGGAAAAACTGTTTTTT
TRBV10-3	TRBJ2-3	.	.	CAINQAGFTDTQYF	TGTGCCATCAATCAGGCGGGATTCACAGATACGCAGTATTTT
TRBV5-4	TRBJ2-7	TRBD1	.	CASSPWTGAYEQYF	TGTGCCAGCAGCCCCTGGACAGGGGCCTACGAGCAGTACTTC
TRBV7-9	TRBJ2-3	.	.	CASTRDADTQYF	TGTGCCAGCACGAGGGATGCAGATACGCAGTATTTT
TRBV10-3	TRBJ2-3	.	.	CAISESRTDTQYF	TGTGCCATCAGTGAAAGCCGCACAGATACGCAGTATTTT
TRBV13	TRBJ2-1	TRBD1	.	CASSRDSGWENEQFF	TGTGCCAGCAGTAGGGACAGCGGATGGGAGAATGAGCAGTTCTTC
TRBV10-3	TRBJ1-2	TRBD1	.	CAIKGAGGYGYTF	TGTGCCATCAAAGGGGCAGGGGGTTATGGCTACACCTTC
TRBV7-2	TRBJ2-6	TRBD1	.	CASSLGTGYSGANVLTF	TGTGCCAGCAGCTTGGGGACAGGGTACTCTGGGGCCAACGTCCTGACTTTC
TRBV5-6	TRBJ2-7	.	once	CASTLGGAGGFYEQYF	TGTGCCAGCACCCTCGGAGGGGCAGGGGGTTTCTACGAGCAGTACTTC
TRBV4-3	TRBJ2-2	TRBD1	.	CASSQADRDTGELFF	TGCGCCAGCAGCCAAGCCGACAGGGACACCGGGGAGCTGTTTTTT
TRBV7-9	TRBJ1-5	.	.	CASSLGGGQPQHF	TGTGCCAGCAGCTTAGGGGGGGGTCAGCCCCAGCATTTT
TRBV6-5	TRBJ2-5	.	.	CASKEGGAGWETQYF	TGTGCCAGCAAAGAAGGAGGGGCAGGGTGGGAGACCCAGTACTTC
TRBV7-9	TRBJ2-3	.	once	CASSLSSGTDTQYF	TGTGCCAGCAGCTTATCAAGCGGCACAGATACGCAGTATTTT
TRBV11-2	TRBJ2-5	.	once	CASSFLPPREDETQYF	TGTGCCAGCAGCTTCCTCCCCCCCAGGGAAGATGAGACCCAGTACTTC
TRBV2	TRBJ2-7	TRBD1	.	CASSRDSVLVDYEQYF	TGTGCCAGCAGCCGGGACAGCGTCCTCGTTGACTACGAGCAGTACTTC
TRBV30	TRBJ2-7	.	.	CAWSVDTAYEQYF	TGTGCCTGGAGTGTAGACACGGCCTACGAGCAGTACTTC
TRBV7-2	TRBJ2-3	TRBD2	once	CASSPLAGGADTQYF	TGTGCCAGCAGCCCCCTAGCGGGGGGGGCAGATACGCAGTATTTT
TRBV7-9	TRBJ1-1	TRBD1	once	CASSRETGGSTEAFF	TGTGCCAGCAGCCGAGAAACAGGGGGTTCAACTGAAGCTTTCTTT
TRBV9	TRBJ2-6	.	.	CASTREANVLTF	TGTGCCAGCACCCGGGAGGCCAACGTCCTGACTTTC
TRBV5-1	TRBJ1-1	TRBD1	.	CASSPLGTGLNTEAFF	TGCGCCAGCAGCCCCCTCGGGACAGGGCTGAACACTGAAGCTTTCTTT
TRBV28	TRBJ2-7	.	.	CASSLRLDPPNYEQYF	TGTGCCAGCAGTCTTAGACTAGACCCACCCAACTACGAGCAGTACTTC
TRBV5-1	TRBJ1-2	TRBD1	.	CASSSAHGTDGYTF	TGCGCCAGCAGCTCTGCGCATGGGACAGATGGCTACACCTTC
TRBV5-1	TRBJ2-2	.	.	CASRQGNTGELFF	TGCGCCAGCAGACAGGGGAACACCGGGGAGCTGTTTTTT
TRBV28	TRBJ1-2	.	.	CASRIQGDHGYTF	TGTGCCAGCAGGATCCAAGGGGATCATGGCTACACCTTC
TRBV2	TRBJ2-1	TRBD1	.	CASSGTGVNEQFF	TGTGCCAGCAGTGGGACAGGGGTCAATGAGCAGTTCTTC
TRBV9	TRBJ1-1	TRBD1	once	CASSAGQLNTEAFF	TGTGCCAGCAGCGCGGGACAGCTGAACACTGAAGCTTTCTTT
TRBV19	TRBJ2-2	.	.	CASSINRDIAGELFF	TGTGCCAGTAGTATAAACAGGGATATCGCCGGGGAGCTGTTTTTT
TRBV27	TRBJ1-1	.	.	CASSETVGNTEAFF	TGTGCCAGCAGTGAGACTGTGGGGAACACTGAAGCTTTCTTT
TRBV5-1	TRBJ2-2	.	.	CASSLAGELFF	TGCGCCAGCAGCTTGGCAGGGGAGCTGTTTTTT
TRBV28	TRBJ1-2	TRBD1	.	CASSLMDRANYGYTF	TGTGCCAGCAGTTTAATGGACAGGGCTAACTATGGCTACACCTTC
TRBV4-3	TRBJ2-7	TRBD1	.	CASSLSGTASSYEQYF	TGCGCCAGCAGCCTATCCGGGACAGCGAGCTCCTACGAGCAGTACTTC
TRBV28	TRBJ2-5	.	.	CASYTGNQETQYF	TGTGCCAGCTATACAGGGAATCAAGAGACCCAGTACTTC
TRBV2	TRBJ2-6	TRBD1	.	CASSPGTGVTGANVLTF	TGTGCCAGCAGCCCCGGGACAGGGGTGACTGGGGCCAACGTCCTGACTTTC
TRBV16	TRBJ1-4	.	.	CASSQYARGGEKLFF	TGTGCCAGCAGCCAATACGCCCGCGGGGGTGAAAAACTGTTTTTT